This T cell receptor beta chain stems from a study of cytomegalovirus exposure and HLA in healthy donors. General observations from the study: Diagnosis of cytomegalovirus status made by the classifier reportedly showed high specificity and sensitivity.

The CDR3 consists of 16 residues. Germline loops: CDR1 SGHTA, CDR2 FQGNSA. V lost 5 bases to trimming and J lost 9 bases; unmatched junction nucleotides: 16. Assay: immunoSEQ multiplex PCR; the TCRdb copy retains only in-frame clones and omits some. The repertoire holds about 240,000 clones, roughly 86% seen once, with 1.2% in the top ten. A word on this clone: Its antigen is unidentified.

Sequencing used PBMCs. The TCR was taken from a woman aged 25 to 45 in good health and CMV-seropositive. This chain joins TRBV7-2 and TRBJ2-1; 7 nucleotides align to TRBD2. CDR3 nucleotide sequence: TGTGCCAGCAGCCTTAATTGGGCTAGCGGTATGAGTGAGCAGTTCTTC. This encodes CASSLNWASGMSEQFF.